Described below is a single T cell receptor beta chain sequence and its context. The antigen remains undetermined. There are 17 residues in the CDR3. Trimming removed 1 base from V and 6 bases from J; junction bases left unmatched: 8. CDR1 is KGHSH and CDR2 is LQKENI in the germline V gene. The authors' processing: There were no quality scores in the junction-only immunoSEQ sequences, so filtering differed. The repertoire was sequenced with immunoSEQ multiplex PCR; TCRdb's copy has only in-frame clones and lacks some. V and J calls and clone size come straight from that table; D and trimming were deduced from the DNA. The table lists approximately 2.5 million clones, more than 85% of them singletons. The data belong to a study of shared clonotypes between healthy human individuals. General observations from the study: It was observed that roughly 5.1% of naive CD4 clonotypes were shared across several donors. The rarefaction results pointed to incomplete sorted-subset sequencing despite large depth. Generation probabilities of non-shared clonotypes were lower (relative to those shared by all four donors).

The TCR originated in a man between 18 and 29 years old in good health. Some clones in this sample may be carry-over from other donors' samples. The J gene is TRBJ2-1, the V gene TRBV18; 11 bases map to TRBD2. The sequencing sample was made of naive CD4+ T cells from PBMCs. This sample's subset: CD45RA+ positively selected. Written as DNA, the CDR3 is TGTGCCAGCTCACCACGGACCGGGACTAGCGGCCTCAATGAGCAGTTCTTC. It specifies CASSPRTGTSGLNEQFF.